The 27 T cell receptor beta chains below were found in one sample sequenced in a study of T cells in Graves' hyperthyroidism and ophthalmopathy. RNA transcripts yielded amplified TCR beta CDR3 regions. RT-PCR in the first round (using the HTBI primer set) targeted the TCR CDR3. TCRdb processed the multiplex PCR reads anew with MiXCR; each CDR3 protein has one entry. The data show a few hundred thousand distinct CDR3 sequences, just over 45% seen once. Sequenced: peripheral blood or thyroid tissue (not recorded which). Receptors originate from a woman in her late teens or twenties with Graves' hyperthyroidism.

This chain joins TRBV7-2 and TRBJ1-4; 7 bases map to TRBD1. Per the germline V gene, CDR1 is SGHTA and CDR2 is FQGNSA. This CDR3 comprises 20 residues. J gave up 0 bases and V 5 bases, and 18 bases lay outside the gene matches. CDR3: CASSHPPVGQDPATNEKLFF. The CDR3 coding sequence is TGTGCCAGCAGCCACCCACCCGTAGGACAGGACCCTGCAACTAATGAAAAACTGTTTTTT.

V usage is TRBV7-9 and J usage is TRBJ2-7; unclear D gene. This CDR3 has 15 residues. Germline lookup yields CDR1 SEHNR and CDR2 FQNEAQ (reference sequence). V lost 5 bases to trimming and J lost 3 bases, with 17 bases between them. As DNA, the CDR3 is TGTGCCAGCAGCCCCTTGAGGAACACCCACTACGAGCAGTACTTC. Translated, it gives CASSPLRNTHYEQYF.

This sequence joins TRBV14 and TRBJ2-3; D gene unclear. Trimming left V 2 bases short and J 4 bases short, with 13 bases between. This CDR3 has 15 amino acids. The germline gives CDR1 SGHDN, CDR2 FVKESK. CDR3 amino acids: CASSQRGGVADTQYF. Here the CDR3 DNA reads TGTGCCAGCAGCCAACGCGGCGGAGTGGCAGATACGCAGTATTTT.

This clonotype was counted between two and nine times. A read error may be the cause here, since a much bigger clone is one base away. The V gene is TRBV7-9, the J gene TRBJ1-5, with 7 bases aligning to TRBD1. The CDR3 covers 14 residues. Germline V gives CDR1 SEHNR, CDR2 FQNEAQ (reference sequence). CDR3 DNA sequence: TGTACCAGCAGCGACCGGGACAGCGATCAGCCCCAGCATTTT. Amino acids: CTSSDRDSDQPQHF.

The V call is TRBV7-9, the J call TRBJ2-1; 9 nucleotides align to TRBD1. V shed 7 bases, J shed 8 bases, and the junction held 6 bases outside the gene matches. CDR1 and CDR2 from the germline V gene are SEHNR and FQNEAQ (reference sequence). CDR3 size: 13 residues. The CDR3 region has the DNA TGTGCCAGCACACGACAGGGGGGGGATGAGCAGTTCTTC. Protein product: CASTRQGGDEQFF.

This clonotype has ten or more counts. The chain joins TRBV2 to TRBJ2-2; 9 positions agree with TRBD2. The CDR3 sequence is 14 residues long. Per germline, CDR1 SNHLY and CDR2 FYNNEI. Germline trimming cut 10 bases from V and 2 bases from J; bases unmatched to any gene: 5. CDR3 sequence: CAIRLAENTGELFF. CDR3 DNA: TGTGCCATTAGACTAGCGGAAAACACCGGGGAGCTGTTTTTT.

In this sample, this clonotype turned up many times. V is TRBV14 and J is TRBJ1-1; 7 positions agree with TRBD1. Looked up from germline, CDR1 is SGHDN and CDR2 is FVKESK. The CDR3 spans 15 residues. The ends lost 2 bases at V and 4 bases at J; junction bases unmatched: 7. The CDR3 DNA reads TGTGCCAGCAGCCAACATCTAACAGGGGTCACTGAAGCTTTCTTT. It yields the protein CASSQHLTGVTEAFF.

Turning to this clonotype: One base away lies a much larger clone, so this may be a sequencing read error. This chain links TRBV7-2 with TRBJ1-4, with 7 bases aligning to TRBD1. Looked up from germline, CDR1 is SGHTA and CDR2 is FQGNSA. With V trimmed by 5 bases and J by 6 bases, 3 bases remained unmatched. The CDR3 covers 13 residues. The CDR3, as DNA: TGTGCCAGCAGCGACAGGGAGGATGAAAAACTGTTTTTT. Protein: CASSDREDEKLFF.

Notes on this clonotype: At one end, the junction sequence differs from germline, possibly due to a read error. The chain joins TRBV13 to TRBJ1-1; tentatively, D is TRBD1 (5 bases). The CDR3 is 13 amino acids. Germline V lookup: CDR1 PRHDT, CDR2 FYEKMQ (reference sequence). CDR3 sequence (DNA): TGTGCCAGCGGCTTAGCGCAGGGCCCTGAAGCTTTCTTT. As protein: CASGLAQGPEAFF.

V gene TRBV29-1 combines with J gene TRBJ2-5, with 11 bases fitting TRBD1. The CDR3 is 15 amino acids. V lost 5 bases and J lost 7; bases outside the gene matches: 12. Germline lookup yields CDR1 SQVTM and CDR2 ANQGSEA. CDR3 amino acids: CSVNEDRGPQVTQYF. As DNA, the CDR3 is TGCAGCGTTAATGAGGACAGGGGGCCCCAGGTGACCCAGTACTTC. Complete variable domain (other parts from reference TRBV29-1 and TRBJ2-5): SAVISQKPSRDICQRGTSLTIQCQVDSQVTMMFWYRQQPGQSLTLIATANQGSEATYESGFVIDKFPISRPNLTFSTLTVSNMSPEDSSIYLCSVNEDRGPQVTQYFGPGTRLLVL.

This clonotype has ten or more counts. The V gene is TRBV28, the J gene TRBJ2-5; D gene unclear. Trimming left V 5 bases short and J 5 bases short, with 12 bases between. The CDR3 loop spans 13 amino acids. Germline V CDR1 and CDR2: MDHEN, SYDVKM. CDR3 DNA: TGTGCCAGCAGTAGGTCTGGCAAGGAGACCCAGTACTTC. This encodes CASSRSGKETQYF.

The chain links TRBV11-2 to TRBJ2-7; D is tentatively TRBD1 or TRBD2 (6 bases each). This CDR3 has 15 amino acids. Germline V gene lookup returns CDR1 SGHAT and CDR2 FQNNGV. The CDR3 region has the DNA TGTGCCAGCAGCTTATACGGGTACACCGGGGGCCTTCATCAGGTC. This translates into CASSLYGYTGGLHQV.

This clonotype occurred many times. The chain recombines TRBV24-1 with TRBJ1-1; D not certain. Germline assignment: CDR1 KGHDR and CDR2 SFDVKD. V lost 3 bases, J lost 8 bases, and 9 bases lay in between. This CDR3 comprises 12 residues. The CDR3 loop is CATSDAGSEAFF. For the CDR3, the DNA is TGTGCCACCAGTGATGCCGGCAGCGAAGCTTTCTTT.

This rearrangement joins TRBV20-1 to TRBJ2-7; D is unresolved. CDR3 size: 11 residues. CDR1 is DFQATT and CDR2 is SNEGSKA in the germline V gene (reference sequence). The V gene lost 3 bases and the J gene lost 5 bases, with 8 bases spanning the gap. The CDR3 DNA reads TGCAGTGCTAGGGGCCCCCACGAGCAGTACTTC. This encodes CSARGPHEQYF.

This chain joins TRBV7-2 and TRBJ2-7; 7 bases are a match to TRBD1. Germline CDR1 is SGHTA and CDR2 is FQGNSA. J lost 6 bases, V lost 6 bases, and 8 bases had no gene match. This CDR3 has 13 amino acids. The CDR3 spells CASSSQGQFEQYF. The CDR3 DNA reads TGTGCCAGCAGTTCACAGGGACAGTTCGAGCAGTACTTC.

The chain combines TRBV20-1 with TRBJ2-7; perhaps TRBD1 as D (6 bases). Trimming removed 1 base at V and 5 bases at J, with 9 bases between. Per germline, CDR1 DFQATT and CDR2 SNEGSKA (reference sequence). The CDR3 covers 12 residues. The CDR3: CSARVQGNEQYF. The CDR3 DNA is TGCAGTGCTAGAGTACAGGGAAACGAGCAGTACTTC.

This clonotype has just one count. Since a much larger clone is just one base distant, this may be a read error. The CDR3 DNA sequence: TGTGCCAGCAGCCAGACCGGACTAGCGGAGGGGGACGGGGAGCTGTTTTTT. Its protein is CASSQTGLAEGDGELFF. The chain employs TRBV14 and TRBJ2-2; 10 bases map to TRBD2. With V trimmed by 3 bases and J by 7 bases, 11 bases remained unmatched. The CDR3 consists of 17 residues. Germline CDR1 SGHDN, CDR2 FVKESK.

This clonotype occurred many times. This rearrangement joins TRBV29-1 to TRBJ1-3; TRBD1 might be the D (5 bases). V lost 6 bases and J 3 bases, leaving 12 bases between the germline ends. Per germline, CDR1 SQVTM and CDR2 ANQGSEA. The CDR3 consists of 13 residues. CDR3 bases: TGCAGCGTACGCCGGGACGTTGGAAACACCATATATTTT. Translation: CSVRRDVGNTIYF.

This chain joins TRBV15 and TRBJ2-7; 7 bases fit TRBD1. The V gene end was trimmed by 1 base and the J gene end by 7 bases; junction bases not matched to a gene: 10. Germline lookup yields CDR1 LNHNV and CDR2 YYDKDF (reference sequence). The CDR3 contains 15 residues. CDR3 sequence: CATSRADRGQGEQYF. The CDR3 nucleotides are TGTGCCACCAGCAGAGCCGATAGGGGGCAAGGGGAGCAGTACTTC.

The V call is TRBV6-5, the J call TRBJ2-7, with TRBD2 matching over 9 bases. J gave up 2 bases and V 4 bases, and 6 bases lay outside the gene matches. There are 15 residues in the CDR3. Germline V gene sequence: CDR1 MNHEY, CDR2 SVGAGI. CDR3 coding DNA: TGTGCCAGCAGTTCCTCTGGCGGGAGGGCCTACGAGCAGTACTTC. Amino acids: CASSSSGGRAYEQYF.

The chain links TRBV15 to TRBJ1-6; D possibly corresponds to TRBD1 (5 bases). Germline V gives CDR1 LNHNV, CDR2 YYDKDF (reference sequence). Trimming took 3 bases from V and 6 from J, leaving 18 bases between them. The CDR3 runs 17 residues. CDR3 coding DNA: TGTGCCACCAGCAGCTCCCGTCCCGGGGCTGGTAATTCACCCCTCCACTTT. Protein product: CATSSSRPGAGNSPLHF. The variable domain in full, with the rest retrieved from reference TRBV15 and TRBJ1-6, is DAMVIQNPRYQVTQFGKPVTLSCSQTLNHNVMYWYQQKSSQAPKLLFHYYDKDFNNEADTPDNFQSRRPNTSFCFLDIRSPGLGDTAMYLCATSSSRPGAGNSPLHFGNGTRLTVT.

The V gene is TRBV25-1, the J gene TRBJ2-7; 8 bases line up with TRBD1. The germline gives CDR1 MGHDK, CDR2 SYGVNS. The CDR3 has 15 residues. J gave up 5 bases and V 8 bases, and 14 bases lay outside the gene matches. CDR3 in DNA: TGTGCCAGCGTTGATTCGGACAGGGCCATCCACGAGCAGTACTTC. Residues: CASVDSDRAIHEQYF.

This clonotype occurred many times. CDR3 protein: CSARDRGGYTGELFF. Written as DNA, the CDR3 is TGCAGTGCTAGAGACAGGGGGGGGTACACCGGGGAGCTGTTTTTT. The chain employs TRBV20-1 and TRBJ2-2; D is possibly TRBD1 or TRBD2 (7 bases each). Germline assignment: CDR1 DFQATT and CDR2 SNEGSKA (reference sequence). The CDR3 runs to 15 residues. Trimming left V 0 bases short and J 3 bases short, with 11 bases between.

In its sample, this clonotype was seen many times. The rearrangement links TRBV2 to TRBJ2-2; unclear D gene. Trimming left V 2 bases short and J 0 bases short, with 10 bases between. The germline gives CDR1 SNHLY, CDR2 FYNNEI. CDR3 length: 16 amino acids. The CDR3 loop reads CASSETAFANTGELFF. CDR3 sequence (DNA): TGTGCCAGCAGTGAAACTGCGTTCGCGAACACCGGGGAGCTGTTTTTT.

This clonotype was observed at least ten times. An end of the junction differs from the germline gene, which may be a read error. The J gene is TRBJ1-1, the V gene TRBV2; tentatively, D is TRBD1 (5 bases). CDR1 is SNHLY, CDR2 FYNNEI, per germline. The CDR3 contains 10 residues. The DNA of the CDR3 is TGTGCCAGCGGGGGAGGACGAAAATCTTTT. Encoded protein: CASGGGRKSF.

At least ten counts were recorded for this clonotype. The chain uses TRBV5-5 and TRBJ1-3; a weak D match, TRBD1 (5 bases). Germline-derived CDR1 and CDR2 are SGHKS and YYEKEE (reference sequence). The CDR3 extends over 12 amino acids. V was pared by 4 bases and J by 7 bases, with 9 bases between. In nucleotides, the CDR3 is TGTGCCAGCAGCCCCCGGGACAACACCATATATTTT. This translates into CASSPRDNTIYF.

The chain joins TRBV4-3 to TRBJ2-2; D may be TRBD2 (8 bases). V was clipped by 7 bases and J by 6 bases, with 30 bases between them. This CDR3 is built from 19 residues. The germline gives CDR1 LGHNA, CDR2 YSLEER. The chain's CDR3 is CASTVQGTGTSFFPGELFF. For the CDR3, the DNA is TGCGCCAGCACAGTACAGGGGACCGGGACTAGTTTTTTCCCCGGGGAGCTGTTTTTT.